This is a list of T cell receptor beta chains from one sample in a study of shared clonotypes between healthy human individuals. TCRdb's table, derived via immunoSEQ multiplex PCR, lists solely in-frame clones and lacks some. Seen here are about 530,000 clones, about 96% observed once, and the top ten hold under 0.06%. Sample: naive CD4+ T cells sorted from blood. The receptors here all came from a woman aged 25-40 years in good health. Each CDR3 is given with its conserved first and last residue. The D gene is left open where the match is weak. Only part of the rows carry a size: once, few, many, or a class if the clone is expanded.

. TRBJ2-7 . TRBV19 TGTGCCAGTAGCATTGGACAGAGCTACGAGCAGTACTTC CASSIGQSYEQYF
. TRBJ2-3 TRBD2 TRBV7-2 TGTGCCAGCAGCCCGAGGGGAGGGCGGGAGGGCTGGTATACGCAGTATTTT CASSPRGGREGWYTQYF
. TRBJ2-7 . TRBV6-5 TGTGCCAGCAGTTACGGCACAGCTGCACCCTACGAGCAGTACTTC CASSYGTAAPYEQYF
. TRBJ2-7 . TRBV19 TGTGCCAGTAGCTTGGACAGAACCTACGAGCAGTACTTC CASSLDRTYEQYF
. TRBJ2-6 TRBD1 TRBV19 TGTGCCACCCGGGACAGAAGAACTGGGGCCAACGTCCTGACTTTC CATRDRRTGANVLTF
. TRBJ2-2 . TRBV28 TGTGCCAGCAGTGAGGGGACAACCCGTGACGGGGAGCTGTTTTTT CASSEGTTRDGELFF
. TRBJ1-6 . TRBV6-5 TGTGCCAGCAGAATCAGTGGAGGTACTAATTCACCCCTCCACTTT CASRISGGTNSPLHF
. TRBJ1-5 . TRBV6-1 TGTGCCAGCAGTGCAGGGATTTTAAACAATCAGCCCCAGCATTTT CASSAGILNNQPQHF
once TRBJ1-2 . TRBV9 TGTGCCAGCAGCGGACAAACAGGACTCTCTAACTATGGCTACACCTTC CASSGQTGLSNYGYTF
. TRBJ2-1 . TRBV28 TGTGCCAACAATGAGCAGTTCTTC CANNEQFF
. TRBJ2-3 . TRBV20-1 TGCAGTGCTAGAGTTAGGGGGACGCAGTATTTT CSARVRGTQYF
. TRBJ1-4 TRBD1 TRBV5-6 TGTGCCAGCAGCTTACTGACAGGGAGCGAAAAACTGTTTTTT CASSLLTGSEKLFF
once TRBJ2-5 TRBD2 TRBV7-2 TGTGCCAGCAGCCCCCTTAAGCGGGAATTGGAGACCCAGTACTTC CASSPLKRELETQYF
. TRBJ2-5 . TRBV29-1 TGCAGCGTTACTGCGGGAGAGACCCAGTACTTC CSVTAGETQYF
. TRBJ2-1 TRBD1 TRBV7-2 TGTGCCAGCAGCGCGGGACAGGGATTATACAATGAGCAGTTCTTC CASSAGQGLYNEQFF
. TRBJ2-6 . TRBV27 TGTGCCAGCAGTTTCGACAGGTCTTCTGGGGCCAACGTCCTGACTTTC CASSFDRSSGANVLTF
. TRBJ2-7 . TRBV28 TGTGCCAGCAGTTTTAACGGTCGATCTTACGTGCAGTACTTC CASSFNGRSYVQYF
. TRBJ1-2 . TRBV7-9 TGTGCCAGCAGCTTAGGAGAACGGATCTATGGCTACACCTTC CASSLGERIYGYTF
. TRBJ2-1 TRBD2 TRBV2 TGTGCCAGCAGTGAAGCGGTCCTCGGGATAGCGGGAACCTACAATGAGCAGTTCTTC CASSEAVLGIAGTYNEQFF
. TRBJ2-7 . TRBV19 TGTGCCAGTAGTACCCGAAGGGGGGGTATAATTCTCGAGCAGTACTTC CASSTRRGGIILEQYF
. TRBJ2-1 . TRBV18 TGTGCCAGCTCAAGACAGGTATACAATGAGCAGTTCTTC CASSRQVYNEQFF